The 11 T cell receptor beta chains given below trace back to one sample, sequenced in a study of cytomegalovirus exposure and HLA in healthy donors. Researchers ran the PCR with 60 Vbeta and 13 Jbeta primers. Assay: immunoSEQ multiplex PCR; the TCRdb copy retains only in-frame clones and omits some. Here the sample spans about 150,000 clones, 70% to 85% being singletons. The sequencing sample was made of PBMCs. These receptors all stem from a woman aged 45-59 years in good health and CMV-seropositive.

CDR3 region: CASSLNTAEAFF. The CDR3 DNA follows: TGTGCCAGCAGCTTAAATACGGCTGAAGCTTTCTTT. This chain connects TRBV7-3 to TRBJ1-1; D is ambiguous. Germline V gene lookup returns CDR1 SGHTA and CDR2 FQGTGA. The V end was cut by 1 base, the J end by 6 bases, with 6 bases between. CDR3 size: 12 residues.

The V and J genes are TRBV5-6 and TRBJ2-5; 8 positions agree with TRBD1. Germline CDR1 SGHDT, CDR2 YYEEEE. CDR3 length equals 13 residues. After removal of 4 bases from V and 3 bases from J, the junction contained 2 bases not matched to a gene. The CDR3 nucleotides read TGTGCCAGCAGCCCGGGACAGGAAGAGACCCAGTACTTC. Its protein product is CASSPGQEETQYF.

The chain carries TRBV27 and TRBJ1-5, with 12 bases fitting TRBD1. This CDR3 region has 19 residues. V shed 5 bases, J shed 1 base, and the junction held 12 bases outside the gene matches. Germline lookup yields CDR1 MNHEY and CDR2 SMNVEV (reference sequence). The CDR3 sequence: CASSPRPGQGAGSNQPQHF. CDR3 DNA sequence: TGTGCCAGCAGTCCTAGGCCGGGACAGGGGGCTGGGAGCAATCAGCCCCAGCATTTT.

The J gene is TRBJ2-3, the V gene TRBV5-1; 9 bases align to TRBD1. This CDR3 has 16 amino acids. The germline V gene has CDR1 SGHRS and CDR2 YFSETQ. Trimming took 4 bases from V and 2 from J; bases not matched to a gene: 8. The CDR3 coding sequence is TGCGCCAGCAGCACGGGACAGGGCCAACTCACAGATACGCAGTATTTT. The encoded protein is CASSTGQGQLTDTQYF. Full variable domain (remainder filled in from reference TRBV5-1 and TRBJ2-3): KAGVTQTPRYLIKTRGQQVTLSCSPISGHRSVSWYQQTPGQGLQFLFEYFSETQRNKGNFPGRFSGRQFSNSRSEMNVSTLELGDSALYLCASSTGQGQLTDTQYFGPGTRLTVL.

The chain has TRBV7-2 and TRBJ1-5; D call uncertain. The CDR3 spans 15 residues. Germline CDR1 is SGHTA and CDR2 is FQGNSA. The germline V and J ends were trimmed by 5 bases and 1 base, with 12 bases remaining between them. The CDR3 nucleotides are TGTGCCAGCAGCCTCGGGAGGTCGAGCAATCAGCCCCAGCATTTT. Protein sequence: CASSLGRSSNQPQHF.

The CDR3 sequence is CALWDKGPEAFF. For the CDR3, the DNA is TGTGCCCTATGGGACAAGGGACCTGAAGCTTTCTTT. The chain joins TRBV2 to TRBJ1-1; perhaps TRBD1 as D (6 bases). The germline V gene has CDR1 SNHLY and CDR2 FYNNEI. The length of the CDR3 is 12 residues. Trimming pared 11 bases from V and 6 bases from J, leaving 16 bases between.

This chain joins TRBV7-6 and TRBJ2-3; D is perhaps TRBD2 (6 bases). Deletions cut 5 bases from V and 4 bases from J, with 16 bases between. The germline V gene has CDR1 SGHVS and CDR2 FNYEAQ. This CDR3 is 15 amino acids long. The CDR3 bases are TGTGCCAGCAGCGTGACCGGGGGTGAGGCAGATACGCAGTATTTT. Amino acids: CASSVTGGEADTQYF.

The rearrangement uses TRBV27 and TRBJ2-5; 9 bases agree with TRBD2. The tail of the sequence fits TRBJ2-7 better, so the J call may be wrong. The CDR3 is 16 amino acids. Germline loops: CDR1 MNHEY, CDR2 SMNVEV (reference sequence). CDR3 coding DNA: TGTGCCAGCAGTCCGGGGGGTGGCGGGGGGGCCCACGAGCAGTACTTC. Encoded protein: CASSPGGGGGAHEQYF.

The chain has TRBV7-2 and TRBJ2-7; 7 nucleotides line up with TRBD2. This CDR3 contains 15 residues. Looked up from germline, CDR1 is SGHTA and CDR2 is FQGNSA. Trimming at V came to 4 bases and at J to 0 bases, leaving 6 bases not matched to a gene. The DNA of the CDR3 is TGTGCCAGCAGCTCATTCGGGGGGACCTCCTACGAGCAGTACTTC. Protein: CASSSFGGTSYEQYF.

This sequence joins TRBV4-3 and TRBJ2-7, with D possibly matching TRBD2 (6 bases). Germline CDR1 reads LGHNA; CDR2 reads YSLEER. This CDR3 is built from 17 residues. The V end was cut by 0 bases, the J end by 3 bases, with 18 bases between. The CDR3, as DNA: TGCGCCAGCAGCCAAGATAGGAGGGGTAATAATATCTACGAGCAGTACTTC. Its protein is CASSQDRRGNNIYEQYF.

This clone was counted a single time. The chain uses TRBV14 and TRBJ1-2, with 7 nucleotides matching TRBD1. Germline V gene sequence: CDR1 SGHDN, CDR2 FVKESK. The CDR3 loop spans 17 amino acids. V lost 3 bases to trimming and J lost 5 bases; unmatched junction nucleotides: 15. CDR3 sequence (DNA): TGTGCCAGCAGCCAGGGGGACAGTTGGGCCGCGAGATATGGCTACACCTTC. Its protein product is CASSQGDSWAARYGYTF.